These 9 T cell receptor beta chains came from one sample sequenced in a study of blood T cell repertoires in COVID-19. This table comes from immunoSEQ multiplex PCR, and its TCRdb copy is limited to in-frame clones, with some not included. Of approximately 75,000 clones in the sample, around 90% were seen once. Source material: peripheral blood. These TCRs come from a human donor in a cohort sampled during active COVID-19.

The count of this clone is one. The chain uses TRBV24-1 and TRBJ1-2; 9 bases line up with TRBD1. V lost 5 bases and J lost 6; bases outside the gene matches: 9. The CDR3 consists of 15 residues. CDR1 KGHDR and CDR2 SFDVKD come from the germline V gene. In nucleotides, the CDR3 is TGTGCCACCAGTGCCCCTCGACAGGGGGAAAATGGCTACACCTTC. It encodes CATSAPRQGENGYTF.

The rearrangement joins TRBV2 to TRBJ1-1; D remains ambiguous. The V and J ends lost 6 bases and 0 bases respectively, with 11 bases between them. The CDR3 runs to 14 residues. The germline gives CDR1 SNHLY, CDR2 FYNNEI. The CDR3 sequence: CASRFRALNTEAFF. DNA of the CDR3: TGTGCCAGCAGGTTTCGAGCTTTGAACACTGAAGCTTTCTTT.

J is TRBJ1-4 and V is TRBV6-6, with 7 bases that match TRBD1. CDR1 is MNHNY and CDR2 is SVGAGI in the germline V gene (reference sequence). The CDR3 is made up of 16 amino acids. V gave up 5 bases and J gave up 3 bases; unmatched junction bases: 9. DNA of the CDR3: TGTGCCAGCAGTCGCAACCCGGGACAGCCTAATGAAAAACTGTTTTTT. It translates to CASSRNPGQPNEKLFF.

V usage is TRBV30 and J usage is TRBJ2-2; weak D call: TRBD2 (5 bases). This CDR3 contains 15 residues. V was shortened by 3 bases and J by 5 bases, with 16 bases between the two germline ends. Germline-derived CDR1 and CDR2 are GTSNPN and SVGIG (reference sequence). CDR3 sequence (DNA): TGTGCCTGGAGCGCCCCGGGTGGAGGAACCGGGGAGCTGTTTTTT. Translation gives CAWSAPGGGTGELFF.

The chain recombines TRBV11-2 with TRBJ1-1; TRBD1 is a possible D gene (6 bases). Trimming pared 5 bases from V and 3 bases from J, leaving 13 bases between. The CDR3 is 14 amino acids. Germline V gives CDR1 SGHAT, CDR2 FQNNGV. As DNA, the CDR3 is TGTGCCAGCAGCACAGACAGGCTTCACACTGAAGCTTTCTTT. Residues: CASSTDRLHTEAFF. The whole variable domain, remainder taken from reference TRBV11-2 and TRBJ1-1, is EAGVAQSPRYKIIEKRQSVAFWCNPISGHATLYWYQQILGQGPKLLIQFQNNGVVDDSQLPKDRFSAERLKGVDSTLKIQPAKLEDSAVYLCASSTDRLHTEAFFGQGTRLTVV.

The V gene is TRBV19, the J gene TRBJ2-1, with 7 nucleotides matching TRBD2. Germline V gene lookup returns CDR1 LNHDA and CDR2 SQIVND (reference sequence). This CDR3 is built from 15 residues. V gave up 1 base and J gave up 6 bases; unmatched junction bases: 6. DNA of the CDR3: TGTGCCAGTAGTATAGGACTAGCTTCCGGCAATGAGCAGTTCTTC. It yields the protein CASSIGLASGNEQFF.

The V call is TRBV7-2, the J call TRBJ2-2, with 7 bases identical to TRBD2. J was trimmed by 7 bases and V by 5 bases; bases with no gene match: 10. The CDR3 is 15 amino acids. Germline CDR1 is SGHTA and CDR2 is FQGNSA. The CDR3 sequence: CASSPPGGRGGELFF. The DNA for the CDR3 is TGTGCCAGCAGCCCGCCGGGAGGAAGGGGCGGGGAGCTGTTTTTT.

The chain couples TRBV5-1 to TRBJ1-2; possible D gene TRBD1, 5 bases. The CDR3 sequence is 15 residues long. Trimming removed 3 bases at V and 5 bases at J, with 17 bases between. Germline CDR1 and CDR2: SGHRS and YFSETQ. CDR3 residues: CASSSSGTLEYGYTF. CDR3 DNA sequence: TGCGCCAGCAGCTCGTCCGGGACTCTGGAGTATGGCTACACCTTC.

V and J are TRBV24-1 and TRBJ1-6, with TRBD1 matching over 7 bases. The germline V gene encodes CDR1 KGHDR and CDR2 SFDVKD. The ends lost 3 bases at V and 6 bases at J; junction bases unmatched: 7. CDR3 length equals 16 residues. The CDR3 nucleotides are TGTGCCACCAGTGATGGCAGACAGGGAGTTAATTCACCCCTCCACTTT. Amino acid sequence: CATSDGRQGVNSPLHF.